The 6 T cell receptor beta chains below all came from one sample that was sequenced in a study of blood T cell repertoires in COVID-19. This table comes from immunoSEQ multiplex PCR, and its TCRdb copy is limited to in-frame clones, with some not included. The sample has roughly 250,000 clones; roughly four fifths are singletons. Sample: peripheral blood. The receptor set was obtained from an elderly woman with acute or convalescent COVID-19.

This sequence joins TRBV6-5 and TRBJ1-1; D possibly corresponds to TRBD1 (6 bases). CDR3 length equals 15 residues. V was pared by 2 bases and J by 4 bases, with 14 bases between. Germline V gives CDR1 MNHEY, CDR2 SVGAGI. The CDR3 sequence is CASSYGRGAATEAFF. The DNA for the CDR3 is TGTGCCAGCAGTTACGGGCGGGGGGCAGCCACTGAAGCTTTCTTT.

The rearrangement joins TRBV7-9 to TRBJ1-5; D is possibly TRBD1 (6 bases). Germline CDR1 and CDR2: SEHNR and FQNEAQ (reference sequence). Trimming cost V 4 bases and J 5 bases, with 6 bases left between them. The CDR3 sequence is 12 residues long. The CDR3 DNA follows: TGTGCCAGCAGCTACAGGGATCAGCCCCAGCATTTT. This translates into CASSYRDQPQHF.

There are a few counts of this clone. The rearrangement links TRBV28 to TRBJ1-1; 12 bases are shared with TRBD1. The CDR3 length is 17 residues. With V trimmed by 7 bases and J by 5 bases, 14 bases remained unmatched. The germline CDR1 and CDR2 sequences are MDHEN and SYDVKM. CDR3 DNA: TGTGCCAGCAACTCTCCGGGACAGGGGGCGAGATTGACTGAAGCTTTCTTT. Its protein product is CASNSPGQGARLTEAFF.

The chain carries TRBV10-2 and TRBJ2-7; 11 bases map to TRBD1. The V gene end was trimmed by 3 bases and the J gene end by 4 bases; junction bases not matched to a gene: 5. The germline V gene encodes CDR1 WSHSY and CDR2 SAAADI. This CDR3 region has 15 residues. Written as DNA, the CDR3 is TGCGCCAGCAGTGATAGGACAGGGGGCCTATACGAGCAGTACTTC. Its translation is CASSDRTGGLYEQYF.

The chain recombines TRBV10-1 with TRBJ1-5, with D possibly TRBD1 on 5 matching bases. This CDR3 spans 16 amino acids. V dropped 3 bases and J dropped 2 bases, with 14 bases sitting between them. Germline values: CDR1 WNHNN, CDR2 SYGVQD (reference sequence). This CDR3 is CASSDGGVKGNQPQHF. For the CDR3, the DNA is TGCGCCAGCAGTGATGGGGGGGTTAAGGGCAATCAGCCCCAGCATTTT.

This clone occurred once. CDR3 DNA: TGTGCCAGCAGCTTAACAGGGACAGGGATTTCACCCCTCCACTTT. Protein sequence: CASSLTGTGISPLHF. The chain is built from TRBV7-3 and TRBJ1-6; 9 bases align to TRBD1. Germline CDR1 and CDR2: SGHTA and FQGTGA. V lost 0 bases and J lost 9; bases outside the gene matches: 3. CDR3 length: 15 amino acids.